This TCR beta chain appears in the sequencing data of a study of T cell responses to AZD1222 COVID-19 vaccine. Overall study results and limits: Females outnumbered males among donors, who were mostly white British; clonal diversity was possibly underestimated. Regions 160-218 and 743-854 dominated among vaccine-associated CD4 TCRs spanning spike.

Clones were read by immunoSEQ multiplex PCR, and TCRdb kept only the in-frame ones, dropping some. The table records approximately 92,000 clones, approximately 91% of them present only once. Germline V CDR1 and CDR2: SGHTA, FQGTGA. CDR3 length: 14 residues. Trimming removed 5 bases from V and 3 bases from J, with 10 bases in between. Turning to this clone: Its specificity is unknown.

Sample: peripheral blood, taken on day 0 of AZD1222 vaccination. The clonotype was recovered from an adult in good health. The chain carries TRBV7-3 and TRBJ2-2; TRBD1 might be the D (6 bases). This chain's CDR3 is CASSAQGHTGELFF. CDR3 DNA: TGTGCCAGCAGCGCACAGGGCCACACCGGGGAGCTGTTTTTT. Combining the CDR3 with reference TRBV7-3 and TRBJ2-2 gives the whole variable domain GAGVSQTPSNKVTEKGKYVELRCDPISGHTALYWYRQSLGQGPEFLIYFQGTGAADDSGLPNDRFFAVRPEGSVSTLKIQRTERGDSAVYLCASSAQGHTGELFFGEGSRLTVL.